These 14 T cell receptor beta chains were sequenced from one sample in a study of T cell responses to AZD1222 COVID-19 vaccine. Profiled with immunoSEQ multiplex PCR; TCRdb holds only in-frame clones, not every one. The sample records more than 100,000 clones, 88% being singletons. The sample here was peripheral blood, taken on day 0 of AZD1222 vaccination. Every receptor here comes from an adult in good health.

The chain couples TRBV3-1 (or the pseudogene TRBV3-2) to TRBJ1-1; a possible D gene is TRBD1 (5 bases). The ends were cut back, 4 bases at V and 0 bases at J, with 21 bases in the middle. Germline-derived CDR1 and CDR2 are LGHDT and YNNKEL (reference sequence). The CDR3 extends over 18 amino acids. The CDR3 DNA reads as TGTGCCAGCAGCCCGAGAGGGGTGCCGTTTCGGATGAACACTGAAGCTTTCTTT. Protein product: CASSPRGVPFRMNTEAFF.

The chain couples TRBV4-1 to TRBJ1-6; D is possibly TRBD1 (6 bases). The CDR3 runs 18 residues. Trimming cost V 3 bases and J 3 bases, with 18 bases left between them. Germline CDR1 MGHRA, CDR2 YSYEKL. In DNA form, the CDR3 reads TGCGCCAGCAGCCAGGCGACAGGAGGAGGAGACTATAATTCACCCCTCCACTTT. Protein sequence: CASSQATGGGDYNSPLHF.

In its sample, this clone was seen once. The rearrangement uses TRBV9 and TRBJ1-1; D is unresolved. CDR1 and CDR2 from the germline V gene are SGDLS and YYNGEE. V lost 3 bases and J lost 2, with 8 bases in between. CDR3 length: 13 residues. Here the CDR3 DNA reads TGTGCCAGCAGCGCTCATAAAAACACTGAAGCTTTCTTT. This codes for CASSAHKNTEAFF.

The genes are TRBV6-5 and TRBJ1-5; possible D gene TRBD1, 5 bases. Between the trimmed V and J ends, which lost 6 bases and 3 bases, there was a span of 9 bases. The CDR3 is 13 residues long. Germline lookup yields CDR1 MNHEY and CDR2 SVGAGI. CDR3 nucleotide sequence: TGTGCCAGCAGGTTGACAGTCAATCAGCCCCAGCATTTT. Translation gives CASRLTVNQPQHF.

The chain has TRBV27 and TRBJ1-1, with D maybe TRBD1 (6 bases). Germline loops: CDR1 MNHEY, CDR2 SMNVEV (reference sequence). The CDR3 runs 14 residues. Trimming took off 2 bases at V and 4 bases at J, with 11 bases between the two ends. CDR3 in amino acids: CASSLLQGRTEAFF. CDR3 DNA sequence: TGTGCCAGCAGTTTACTACAGGGTCGCACTGAAGCTTTCTTT.

This clone was seen a few times. The J gene is TRBJ2-5, the V gene TRBV15, with D unresolved. V lost 5 bases to trimming and J lost 1 base, with 8 bases between them. There are 13 residues in the CDR3. Germline assignment: CDR1 LNHNV and CDR2 YYDKDF (reference sequence). The CDR3: CATSSPPQETQYF. The DNA of the CDR3 is TGTGCCACCAGCTCTCCACCCCAAGAGACCCAGTACTTC.

CDR3 region: CSVDGLAGGAAGELFF. The DNA for the CDR3 is TGCAGCGTTGATGGACTAGCGGGGGGGGCCGCCGGGGAGCTGTTTTTT. The rearrangement links TRBV29-1 to TRBJ2-2, with 15 bases aligning to TRBD2. The V gene end was trimmed by 3 bases and the J gene end by 6 bases; junction bases not matched to a gene: 5. Per germline, CDR1 SQVTM and CDR2 ANQGSEA. The CDR3 spans 16 residues.

This chain connects TRBV20-1 to TRBJ1-1; possible D gene TRBD1, 6 bases. CDR3 size: 14 residues. Germline-derived CDR1 and CDR2 are DFQATT and SNEGSKA (reference sequence). Deletions cut 3 bases from V and 1 base from J, with 12 bases between. CDR3 sequence reads: CSASRGGSNTEAFF. The CDR3 DNA reads TGCAGTGCTAGTAGGGGGGGTTCGAACACTGAAGCTTTCTTT.

The J gene is TRBJ1-3, the V gene TRBV7-2, with D tentatively TRBD1 (6 bases). The CDR3 consists of 15 residues. Germline loops: CDR1 SGHTA, CDR2 FQGNSA. Trimming removed 5 bases from V and 0 bases from J, with 11 bases in between. This CDR3 reads CASSPRTASGNTIYF. CDR3 sequence (DNA): TGTGCCAGCAGCCCCCGGACAGCCTCTGGAAACACCATATATTTT.

The J gene is TRBJ2-3, the V gene TRBV10-3, with 8 bases identical to TRBD1. Unmatched junction bases numbered 19, after V lost 10 bases and J lost 1 base. The germline V gene encodes CDR1 ENHRY and CDR2 SYGVKD. The CDR3 extends over 18 amino acids. DNA for the CDR3: TGTGCCACGCAATCCGGGGTAATAAAGACAGGGGGCACAGATACGCAGTATTTT. It is translated as CATQSGVIKTGGTDTQYF.

The genes are TRBV7-9 and TRBJ1-2; TRBD1 is a possible D gene (6 bases). Trimming removed 4 bases at V and 8 bases at J, with 17 bases between. CDR3 length: 14 residues. Germline V gene data show CDR1 as SEHNR and CDR2 as FQNEAQ (reference sequence). The CDR3 region has the DNA TGTGCCAGCAGCTACAGCGGGGGGGCGGAAGGCTACACCTTC. Translated, it gives CASSYSGGAEGYTF.

The chain uses TRBV9 and TRBJ2-7, with TRBD1 matching 7 bases. This CDR3 has 16 amino acids. Germline V gives CDR1 SGDLS, CDR2 YYNGEE. With V trimmed by 3 bases and J by 0 bases, 9 bases remained unmatched. The DNA for the CDR3 is TGTGCCAGCAGCGCGCCGTCGGGACAGACCTCCTACGAGCAGTACTTC. Encoded protein: CASSAPSGQTSYEQYF. The whole variable domain, filled in from reference TRBV9 and TRBJ2-7, reads DSGVTQTPKHLITATGQRVTLRCSPRSGDLSVYWYQQSLDQGLQFLIQYYNGEERAKGNILERFSAQQFPDLHSELNLSSLELGDSALYFCASSAPSGQTSYEQYFGPGTRLTVT.

Of note for this clone: An end of the junction does not agree with germline; a read error may underlie this. The rearrangement uses TRBV14 and TRBJ2-7; the D is unclear. Germline V gene sequence: CDR1 SGHDN, CDR2 FVKESK. The CDR3 has 9 residues. CDR3 in amino acids: CASSHRPCF. The CDR3 DNA sequence: TGTGCCAGCAGCCATCGACCGTGCTTC. Full variable domain (missing parts from reference TRBV14 and TRBJ2-7): EAGVTQFPSHSVIEKGQTVTLRCDPISGHDNLYWYRRVMGKEIKFLLHFVKESKQDESGMPNNRFLAERTGGTYSTLKVQPAELEDSGVYFCASSHRPCFGPGTRLTVT.

The chain links TRBV10-3 to TRBJ1-1; TRBD1 might be the D (5 bases). CDR3 length equals 15 residues. V lost 3 bases to trimming and J lost 0 bases, with 11 bases between them. Germline V gene data show CDR1 as ENHRY and CDR2 as SYGVKD. This CDR3 reads CAISESGLMNTEAFF. CDR3 DNA sequence: TGTGCCATCAGTGAATCGGGGCTCATGAACACTGAAGCTTTCTTT.